In this sample, the clone carrying this TCR beta chain turned up once. Germline CDR1 and CDR2: SGHTA and FQGNSA. The CDR3 has 16 residues. The ends lost 1 base at V and 4 bases at J; junction bases unmatched: 8. This entry comes from a study of radiotherapy plus CTLA-4 blockade in lung cancer. Produced via immunoSEQ multiplex PCR; TCRdb's table is partial and in-frame only. The repertoire has about 68,000 clones, around 79% of them found once; the top ten carry about 10%. Sequenced material: peripheral blood, taken from a patient treated with radiotherapy plus ipilimumab. This sequence joins TRBV7-2 and TRBJ2-7, with TRBD2 matching over 9 bases. The sequence derives from a human donor with non-small cell lung cancer who had a complete response to radiotherapy plus ipilimumab. The CDR3 region is CASSLVPTSGKYEQYF. CDR3 in DNA: TGTGCCAGCAGCTTAGTACCGACTAGCGGTAAATACGAGCAGTACTTC.